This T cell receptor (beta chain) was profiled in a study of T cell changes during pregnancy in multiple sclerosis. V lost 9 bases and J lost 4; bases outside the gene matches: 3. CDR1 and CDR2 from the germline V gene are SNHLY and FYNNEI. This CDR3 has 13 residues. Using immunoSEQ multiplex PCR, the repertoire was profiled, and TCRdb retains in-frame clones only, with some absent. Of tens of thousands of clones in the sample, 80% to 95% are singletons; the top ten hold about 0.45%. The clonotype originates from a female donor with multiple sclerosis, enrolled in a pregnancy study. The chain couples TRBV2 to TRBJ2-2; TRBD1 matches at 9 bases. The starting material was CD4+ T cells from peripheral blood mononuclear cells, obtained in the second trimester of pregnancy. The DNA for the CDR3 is TGTGCCAGGAGGACAGGGGCCACCGGGGAGCTGTTTTTT. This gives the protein CARRTGATGELFF.